The clone carrying this T cell receptor beta chain was seen a few times. The TCR beta library used iRepertoire HTBI primers with Arm-PCR amplification of CDR3. Each CDR3 protein is one row after TCRdb ran MiXCR on the multiplex PCR reads. The data hold around 450,000 distinct CDR3 sequences, with about a sixth observed a single time. This entry comes from a study of regulatory T cells in long-lasting Graves disease. The time point denotes: newly diagnosed GD, antithyroid drugs for less than 3 months. Generation of the TCR library employed RNA extracted from PBMCs. This sample was also put to use in a study of T cells in Graves' hyperthyroidism and ophthalmopathy.

Sample: peripheral blood mononuclear cells (PBMCs), taken at new diagnosis, from a patient treated with antithyroid drugs. The receptor's source is a man aged 40-49 years with Graves disease.

In DNA form, the CDR3 reads TGTGCCAGCAGTTCATCTTCACCTTACGAGCAGTACTTC. Translated: CASSSSSPYEQYF. The chain recombines TRBV28 with TRBJ2-7; D remains ambiguous. Trimming took off 4 bases at V and 4 bases at J, with 11 bases between the two ends. Per germline, CDR1 MDHEN and CDR2 SYDVKM. This CDR3 region has 13 residues.